The 19 T cell receptor beta chains below come from one sample, sequenced in a study of blood T cell repertoires in COVID-19. Assay: immunoSEQ multiplex PCR; the TCRdb copy retains only in-frame clones and omits some. This table holds about 270,000 clones, approximately 86% found once. Sequencing was performed on peripheral blood. All receptors derive from a woman between 18 and 30 years old with acute or convalescent COVID-19.

The chain is built from TRBV7-8 and TRBJ1-2; 7 nucleotides line up with TRBD1. Germline V lookup: CDR1 SGHVS, CDR2 FQNEAQ. Trimming cost V 1 base and J 2 bases; bases outside gene matches: 1. The CDR3 consists of 14 residues. The CDR3 is CASSLGRGNYGYTF. For the CDR3, the DNA is TGTGCCAGCAGCTTAGGCAGGGGGAACTATGGCTACACCTTC.

The V call is TRBV3-1 (or the pseudogene TRBV3-2), the J call TRBJ2-7; D is possibly TRBD2 (6 bases). This CDR3 has 17 residues. V lost 0 bases to trimming and J lost 2 bases, with 17 bases between them. Germline V lookup: CDR1 LGHDT, CDR2 YNNKEL (reference sequence). CDR3 DNA: TGTGCCAGCAGCCAAGATACTTCGCGGGATAGTACCTACGAGCAGTACTTC. It codes for CASSQDTSRDSTYEQYF.

The gene calls are TRBV11-2 and TRBJ2-1; the match to TRBD2 covers 11 bases. The CDR3 has 15 residues. Germline CDR1 and CDR2: SGHAT and FQNNGV. Trimming at V came to 2 bases and at J to 7 bases, leaving 4 bases not matched to a gene. CDR3 DNA: TGTGCCAGCAGCTTATCGGCTAGCGGGAGGAATGAGCAGTTCTTC. Translated, it gives CASSLSASGRNEQFF.

This clone was counted once. The rearrangement joins TRBV29-1 to TRBJ2-1; D perhaps matches TRBD1 (5 bases). V lost 4 bases and J 10 bases, leaving 17 bases between the germline ends. Germline V gene sequence: CDR1 SQVTM, CDR2 ANQGSEA. The CDR3 sequence is 13 residues long. The CDR3 is CSVAALQGSEQFF. CDR3 in DNA: TGCAGCGTTGCAGCCCTGCAGGGTTCCGAGCAGTTCTTC.

A note on this clone: The junction shows a germline mismatch at one end, possibly a read error. The V gene is TRBV6-5, the J gene TRBJ2-2; TRBD1 is a possible D gene (6 bases). The germline gives CDR1 MNHEY, CDR2 SVGAGI. This CDR3 has 13 residues. The CDR3 loop is CASSYTPLGGLFF. CDR3 coding DNA: TGTGCCAGCAGTTACACACCTCTAGGGGGGCTGTTTTTT.

The rearrangement links TRBV6-5 to TRBJ2-7; tentative D call: TRBD1 (5 bases). CDR1 and CDR2 (germline): MNHEY, SVGAGI. The CDR3 consists of 15 residues. Trimming removed 6 bases from V and 0 bases from J, with 15 bases in between. CDR3 protein: CASRVVGALSYEQYF. The CDR3 DNA reads as TGTGCCAGCAGGGTTGTTGGGGCCCTCTCCTACGAGCAGTACTTC.

The chain combines TRBV9 with TRBJ2-2; D is undetermined. Germline V lookup: CDR1 SGDLS, CDR2 YYNGEE. Trimming took 0 bases from V and 2 from J, leaving 14 bases between them. The CDR3 contains 17 residues. The CDR3 DNA follows: TGTGCCAGCAGCGTAGGGTTCAGCGAACCTAACACCGGGGAGCTGTTTTTT. It encodes CASSVGFSEPNTGELFF.

The V and J genes are TRBV4-3 and TRBJ1-5; D is perhaps TRBD1 (5 bases). This CDR3 spans 13 amino acids. Germline V gene data show CDR1 as LGHNA and CDR2 as YSLEER. The V end lost 0 bases, the J end lost 6 bases, and 6 bases lay between the germline ends. The CDR3 reads CASSQEGGQPQHF. CDR3 sequence (DNA): TGCGCCAGCAGCCAAGAGGGGGGTCAGCCCCAGCATTTT.

V and J are TRBV28 and TRBJ2-6, with no clear D. V was shortened by 4 bases and J by 0 bases, with 7 bases between the two germline ends. Germline V gene lookup returns CDR1 MDHEN and CDR2 SYDVKM. The CDR3 is made up of 15 amino acids. DNA of the CDR3: TGTGCCAGCAGTTCGAGGAACTCTGGGGCCAACGTCCTGACTTTC. It codes for CASSSRNSGANVLTF. Combining the CDR3 with reference TRBV28 and TRBJ2-6 gives the whole variable domain DVKVTQSSRYLVKRTGEKVFLECVQDMDHENMFWYRQDPGLGLRLIYFSYDVKMKEKGDIPEGYSVSREKKERFSLILESASTNQTSMYLCASSSRNSGANVLTFGAGSRLTVL.

In its sample, this clone was seen a few times. The gene calls are TRBV5-4 and TRBJ2-3; D might be TRBD2 (5 bases). Trimming cost V 0 bases and J 6 bases, with 11 bases left between them. In germline, CDR1 is SGHNT, CDR2 YYREEE (reference sequence). The CDR3 extends over 14 amino acids. The chain's CDR3 is CASSLESGSDTQYF. The DNA of the CDR3 is TGTGCCAGCAGCTTGGAAAGCGGTAGCGATACGCAGTATTTT.

The chain uses TRBV10-3 and TRBJ2-7; D possibly corresponds to TRBD1 (5 bases). V was cut by 2 bases and J by 5 bases, with 19 bases left in between. Germline CDR1 and CDR2: ENHRY and SYGVKD. CDR3 length: 16 residues. The CDR3 here is CAISEGRQLTAHEQYF. CDR3 DNA sequence: TGTGCCATCAGTGAGGGCCGACAGCTCACGGCCCACGAGCAGTACTTC.

The chain links TRBV12-5 to TRBJ1-1; D gene uncertain. Per the germline V gene, CDR1 is LGHNT and CDR2 is FRNRAP. The CDR3 is made up of 13 amino acids. With 4 bases removed from V and 1 base from J, the gap between germline ends came to 7 bases. The CDR3 loop reads CASGYAGNTEAFF. In nucleotides, the CDR3 is TGTGCTAGTGGTTACGCAGGGAACACTGAAGCTTTCTTT.

Here the CDR3 reads CASSLVGAPYGYTF. CDR3 in DNA: TGTGCCAGCAGCTTGGTGGGGGCTCCTTATGGCTACACCTTC. This rearrangement joins TRBV5-4 to TRBJ1-2, with D possibly being TRBD1 (6 bases). The CDR3 is made up of 14 amino acids. Germline V lookup: CDR1 SGHNT, CDR2 YYREEE (reference sequence). The V end lost 0 bases, the J end lost 5 bases, and 11 bases lay between the germline ends.

This sequence joins TRBV4-3 and TRBJ2-7, with TRBD1 identical over 10 bases. Germline V CDR1 and CDR2: LGHNA, YSLEER. The CDR3 contains 15 residues. V shed 0 bases, J shed 1 base, and the junction held 0 bases outside the gene matches. The CDR3 nucleotides read TGCGCCAGCAGCCAAGAGGACAGGGGGTCCTACGAGCAGTACTTC. As protein: CASSQEDRGSYEQYF.

This clone was found once. CDR3 residues: CASSFTGTGIQPQHF. The CDR3 DNA is TGTGCCAGCAGCTTTACCGGGACAGGGATCCAGCCCCAGCATTTT. The chain combines TRBV28 with TRBJ1-5; 9 bases are a match to TRBD1. Germline loops: CDR1 MDHEN, CDR2 SYDVKM. V was pared by 6 bases and J by 7 bases, with 10 bases of the junction left unmatched. The CDR3 has 15 amino acids.

The chain combines TRBV28 with TRBJ1-4, with 9 bases identical to TRBD1. With V trimmed by 7 bases and J by 6 bases, 12 bases remained unmatched. The CDR3 is made up of 16 amino acids. Germline loops: CDR1 MDHEN, CDR2 SYDVKM. CDR3 DNA sequence: TGTGCCAGCATCCCATCATGGGGACAGGGAGATGAAAAACTGTTTTTT. This codes for CASIPSWGQGDEKLFF.

V is TRBV27 and J is TRBJ1-6; 8 bases fit TRBD1. Germline CDR1 and CDR2: MNHEY and SMNVEV (reference sequence). The CDR3 extends over 14 amino acids. With 3 bases clipped from V and 10 bases from J, the junction kept 5 bases outside the gene matches. The CDR3 loop is CASSFMDRASPLHF. CDR3 nucleotide sequence: TGTGCCAGCAGTTTTATGGACAGGGCCTCACCCCTCCACTTT.

The table lists this clone with a few counts. The chain joins TRBV10-1 to TRBJ1-1; D unresolved. This CDR3 is 15 amino acids long. CDR1 is WNHNN, CDR2 SYGVQD, per germline (reference sequence). Between the trimmed V and J ends, which lost 0 bases and 0 bases, there was a span of 8 bases. CDR3 sequence: CASSESEGLNTEAFF. DNA of the CDR3: TGCGCCAGCAGTGAGTCGGAGGGCCTGAACACTGAAGCTTTCTTT.

V is TRBV6-5 and J is TRBJ2-7, with TRBD1 identical over 8 bases. The V and J ends lost 8 bases and 2 bases, in that order; junction bases with no gene match: 5. The CDR3 is made up of 13 amino acids. Germline CDR1 and CDR2: MNHEY and SVGAGI. CDR3 region: CASLGTGPYEQYF. The CDR3 coding sequence is TGTGCCAGCTTAGGGACAGGACCCTACGAGCAGTACTTC.